This is a list of T cell receptor beta chains from one sample in a study of blood T cell repertoires in COVID-19. Repertoires were generated with immunoSEQ multiplex PCR, while TCRdb's copy carries only in-frame clones and drops some. The data show about 160,000 clones, approximately 92% seen once. The specimen sequenced was peripheral blood. The receptor set was obtained from a man aged 25-45 years with COVID-19, enrolled during active disease. The CDR3 runs from the conserved cysteine through the conserved F or W. Fields, in order: V gene, CDR3 protein.

TRBV29-1	CSVAGSSYEQYF
TRBV2	CASSIDSSGNTIYF
TRBV25-1	CASSEIGASTSKGTEAFF
TRBV5-1	CASSTRTGELGTEAFF
TRBV18	CASSTQEGNTEAFF
TRBV2	CASTGSLSFKNIQYF
TRBV24-1	CATSPGDSNQPQHF
TRBV4-1	CASSPLTASQETQYF
TRBV11-2	CASTQGGTYNEQFF
TRBV27	CASSLTAQSGKSHGYTF
TRBV6-5	CAILQGTEAFF
TRBV4-1	CASSQDQRQGGNEQFF
TRBV6-5	CASSSQILSYEQYF
TRBV7-2	CASSDIPHSDKETQYF
TRBV10-3	CAISTGLGVNEQFF
TRBV24-1	CATSETGNQPQHF
TRBV6-1	CASSERTSGGASPYNEQFF
TRBV11-1	CASSLAFSSGASTDTQYF
TRBV10-3	CAIPTSGGSNTGELFF
TRBV7-4	CASRGWAAGECADTQYF
TRBV7-3	CASSLHIAGAGNEQFF
TRBV18	CASSRTVNTEAFF
TRBV23-1	CASSQEGRGEGYGYTF
TRBV3-1/TRBV3-2	CASSHWGDSYEQYF
TRBV28	CASSLPPAGIQFF
TRBV5-5	CASSQIGNRAFF
TRBV27	CASSLSAGVEGYTF
TRBV28	CASSLEQGSPYEQYF
TRBV27	CASSLFQGAEVEKLFF
TRBV7-9	CASSPRGGQGRYEQYF
TRBV5-4	CASSLGTAAFYNEQFF
TRBV3-1/TRBV3-2	CASSRGAGGLNEQFF
TRBV6-6	CASTYPRGAGYGEQFF
TRBV11-3	CASSLGVFRGNEQFF
TRBV20-1	CSASGSTEAFF
TRBV24-1	CATSDRTGCAFF
TRBV28	CASSPSGSSYEQYF
TRBV7-3	CASSLLRGETQYF
TRBV11-1	CASSLRQLNTEAFF
TRBV14	CASSQVNEQYF
TRBV7-2	CASSLGGGRADYGYTF
TRBV5-6	CASSLRWTGNTGELFF
TRBV5-1	CASSLALANNEQFF
TRBV5-4	CASSTPSPGEQYF
TRBV5-1	CASSFRQGTDTQYF
TRBV28	CASSFSRGRVNQPQHF
TRBV9	CASSSERGDTQYF
TRBV6-2/TRBV6-3	CASSYTREDGYTF
TRBV20-1	CSASENRGNEQFF
TRBV19	CASKGESVSTDTQYF
TRBV7-9	CASSPQGSNQPQHF
TRBV27	CASSLVGLAGVNEQFF
TRBV4-3	CASSRFGGDRGRIETQYF
TRBV6-2/TRBV6-3	CASSYSLAGYNEQYF
TRBV27	CASSFYSGQGIQPQHF
TRBV27	CASSSPRTFLTELFF
TRBV4-2	CASSQLSTDTGELFF
TRBV7-2	CASRLAGGNEQFF
TRBV7-9	CASSSNRDRVAEAFF
TRBV28	CASSSPGKWTEAFF